The 9 T cell receptor beta chains listed next were all sequenced from one sample in a study of CD8 T cells in ankylosing spondylitis. TCRdb independently ran MiXCR on the 5' RACE reads; one entry per CDR3 protein. The sample contains tens of thousands of distinct CDR3 sequences, about a sixth of which appear only once. Sample: blood. These receptors all stem from a male donor with ankylosing spondylitis or in good health (not recorded which).

V is TRBV7-9 and J is TRBJ1-1; D remains unclear. Deletions cut 7 bases from V and 4 bases from J, with 16 bases between. Looked up from germline, CDR1 is SEHNR and CDR2 is FQNEAQ (reference sequence). This CDR3 is 14 amino acids long. The CDR3 region is CASIPIIGSTEAFF. CDR3 in DNA: TGTGCCAGCATCCCAATCATCGGGTCCACTGAAGCTTTCTTT.

The sample holds a few counts of this clonotype. This chain connects TRBV28 to TRBJ2-5; the match to TRBD2 covers 12 bases. The CDR3 is 15 amino acids. CDR1 is MDHEN, CDR2 SYDVKM, per germline. The junction had 8 bases not matched to a gene; V was cut back by 5 bases and J by 7 bases. The CDR3 loop is CASSQTSGGGWTQYF. In nucleotides, the CDR3 is TGTGCCAGCAGTCAGACTAGCGGGGGAGGGTGGACCCAGTACTTC. The full variable domain, completed using reference TRBV28 and TRBJ2-5, is DVKVTQSSRYLVKRTGEKVFLECVQDMDHENMFWYRQDPGLGLRLIYFSYDVKMKEKGDIPEGYSVSREKKERFSLILESASTNQTSMYLCASSQTSGGGWTQYFGPGTRLLVL.

The chain has TRBV5-1 and TRBJ1-2; no definite D call. The length of the CDR3 is 13 residues. Germline assignment: CDR1 SGHRS and CDR2 YFSETQ. The V end was cut by 0 bases, the J end by 8 bases, with 11 bases between. Here the CDR3 DNA reads TGCGCCAGCAGCTTGGATCCCAGCAGCGGCTACACCTTC. This sequence encodes CASSLDPSSGYTF.

The chain joins TRBV6-6 to TRBJ2-4; unclear D gene. The CDR3 sequence is 12 residues long. Germline V lookup: CDR1 MNHNY, CDR2 SVGAGI (reference sequence). Between the trimmed V and J ends, which lost 9 bases and 9 bases, there was a span of 15 bases. DNA for the CDR3: TGTGCCAGTAACAATCCCCTGGGCATTCAGTACTTC. Translating gives CASNNPLGIQYF.

V gene TRBV27 combines with J gene TRBJ2-3; 14 positions agree with TRBD2. CDR1 is MNHEY, CDR2 SMNVEV, per germline (reference sequence). V was clipped by 8 bases and J by 5 bases; unmatched bases: 6. This CDR3 region has 15 residues. CDR3: CASSGLAGVRDTQYF. CDR3 in DNA: TGTGCCAGCTCGGGACTAGCGGGAGTTCGAGATACGCAGTATTTT.

This clonotype has more than one count but fewer than ten. The chain uses TRBV7-9 and TRBJ2-2; possible D gene TRBD2, 5 bases. Germline V gene lookup returns CDR1 SEHNR and CDR2 FQNEAQ (reference sequence). CDR3 size: 13 residues. V lost 1 base, J lost 5 bases, and 5 bases lay in between. The CDR3 region is CASSLERTGELFF. The CDR3 DNA sequence: TGTGCCAGCAGCTTAGAGCGGACCGGGGAGCTGTTTTTT.

This clonotype turned up a few times. This chain uses TRBV5-1 with TRBJ2-1; D unresolved. CDR1 and CDR2 (germline): SGHRS, YFSETQ. The CDR3 is 15 amino acids. The V and J ends lost 0 bases and 0 bases respectively, with 7 bases between them. The CDR3 region has the DNA TGCGCCAGCAGCTTGGAGAAGGGCTCCTACAATGAGCAGTTCTTC. Translating it yields CASSLEKGSYNEQFF.

The chain's CDR3 is CASSLTSGRADTGELFF. CDR3 in DNA: TGTGCCAGCAGTTTGACTAGCGGGAGAGCGGACACCGGGGAGCTGTTTTTT. The chain joins TRBV6-2 or TRBV6-3 to TRBJ2-2; 12 bases line up with TRBD2. Germline loops: CDR1 MNHEY, CDR2 SVGEGT. The CDR3 is 17 amino acids. Losses at the gene ends were 4 bases for V and 3 bases for J; bases not matched to a gene: 6.

A few counts support this clonotype. The chain employs TRBV4-2 and TRBJ1-1; D unclear. V was trimmed by 4 bases and J by 5 bases, leaving 17 bases between them. Looked up from germline, CDR1 is LGHNA and CDR2 is YNFKEQ. CDR3 length: 15 residues. CDR3 sequence: CASSPLEAKRTEAFF. Here the CDR3 DNA reads TGTGCCAGCAGCCCCCTAGAGGCCAAGCGGACTGAAGCTTTCTTT.